This T cell receptor beta chain was captured by sequencing in a study of STAT5B mutations in CD4+ large granular lymphocyte leukemia (dated by TCRdb to the early 2020s). Some background on the complete study: Among the healthy controls, the CDR3 'QG' motif was associated with a particular HLA allele. The study compared the TCRbeta repertoires of patients with CD4+ T-cell large granular lymphocyte leukemia against the TCRbeta repertoires of healthy blood donors. Flow cytometry on FACSCanto II or FACSVerse showed that the purified fractions were more than 95% pure among lymphocytes. The study at large found these results: Data were not HLA-matched; higher clonality in CD4+ versus CD8+ T-LGLL could reflect the relatively small sample size. Main leukemic clonotypes were private to each patient, although around 24% of the main leukemic clonotypes were found at low frequency in the non-leukemic repertoires of other patients. Greater clonality appeared to be present in CD4-sorted patient repertoires than in healthy CD4+ repertoires, and the difference was retained after the putative leukemic clones were removed. Enrichment of TRBV06-family usage was observed among the top patient clones (8/27) relative to healthy controls (2/35).

With respect to this clone: The clone's antigen remains unknown. No base-level quality is on record; no much larger clone is a single base apart.

The immunoSEQ assay at survey resolution was applied to genomic DNA for sequencing of TCRbeta rearrangements. Processing in the source paper ran as follows. A lowest detectable productive clonotype frequency of 2.59 x 10-5 was observed in the TCR sequencing data. Only productive TCRbeta rearrangements, defined as complete and in-frame sequences, were included in the analyses. Clonality for each sample was calculated as Simpson clonality in the immunoSEQ Analyzer version 3.0. Clones were grouped by frequency into very rare, small, medium, large (1-20%) or hyperexpanded (>20%) categories. OLGA 1.2.3 estimated generation probabilities, VDJtools produced V-gene circos plots, VDJdb was queried for specificities, and GLIPH identified CDR3 motifs. Held by TCRdb, this immuneACCESS table contains in-frame sequences only and omits some clones. Under half of the omission traces to an unresolved V gene where checked; the cause of the rest is unknown. The D gene and trimming were derived from the DNA, and the V and J assignments and clone size from that table. The sample contains about 20,000 clones, about three quarters of them found a single time. Roughly 30% of the sample rests with the top ten.

Its CDR3 holds 14 amino acids, cysteine through phenylalanine. Only the CDR3 portion is preserved as DNA: 42 bases, with reading frame beginning at the first base. V is reduced by 7 bases and J by 1 base, leaving a spacing of 13 bases between them. As encoded in the germline V gene (reference sequence), CDR1 is LNHDA while CDR2 is SQIVND. Healthy controls were some 40 blood donors whose buffy coats came from the Finnish Red Cross blood service. All TCR-sequenced material derived from peripheral blood: patient blood samples and healthy donor buffy coats. Ficoll-Hypaque gradient centrifugation was used to isolate peripheral blood mononuclear cells. CD4+ cells were magnetically purified from the buffy coats of healthy controls. Genomic DNA was extracted with the Gentra Puregene Cell and Tissue kit and quantified on a Qubit 2.0 fluorometer.

This TCR was sampled from a human donor in good health. Sequenced: CD4+ T cells from blood buffy coats. The chain uses TRBV19 and TRBJ1-1, with TRBD1 tentatively as D gene (5 bases match). The CDR3 protein is CASIQGSRNTEAFF. The nucleotide sequence reads as follows: TGTGCCAGTATCCAGGGCTCGAGGAACACTGAAGCTTTCTTT.